This is a list of T cell receptor beta chains from one sample in a study of CD8 T cells in ankylosing spondylitis. Using its own MiXCR run on the 5' RACE reads, TCRdb lists one record per CDR3 protein. The sample has 220,000 or so distinct CDR3 sequences, 18% seen once. The sequenced sample was blood, either unsorted or a sorted T cell fraction (not recorded which). The receptor source for this set is a male donor with ankylosing spondylitis. Both conserved end residues are part of each CDR3. A D gene is named only where the DNA matches it firmly.

v_call	d_call	j_call	cdr3_aa
TRBV20-1	TRBD2	TRBJ2-1	CSASGTSGDSSYNEQFF
TRBV4-2	NA	TRBJ2-5	CASSQDWGSQETQYF
TRBV27	NA	TRBJ1-4	CASRPGLANEKLFF
TRBV7-9	NA	TRBJ2-2	CASSPPTRSTGELFF
TRBV20-1	TRBD1	TRBJ1-5	CSARARLRDRPGPDSNQPQHF
TRBV4-1	TRBD1	TRBJ2-7	CASSQGSGRGRTYEQYF
TRBV7-2	NA	TRBJ1-6	CASSFEIAPLHF
TRBV10-3	TRBD1	TRBJ2-3	CAIRDRGSHDTQYF
TRBV15	NA	TRBJ2-7	CATSLMGSNYEQYF
TRBV4-1	NA	TRBJ2-1	CASSQESYHNEQFF
TRBV5-1	NA	TRBJ2-2	CASTGQIDTGELFF
TRBV4-1	TRBD2	TRBJ2-7	CASSQDGGGYAYEQYF
TRBV3-1	NA	TRBJ1-5	CASNRQFSNQPQHF
TRBV20-1	NA	TRBJ2-7	CSARADRSGFYEQYF
TRBV5-1	NA	TRBJ1-4	CASTETGYGTNEKLFF
TRBV11-2	TRBD2	TRBJ2-3	CASSRRGLAPPGDTQYF
TRBV29-1	TRBD1	TRBJ1-1	CSVATGVTEAFF
TRBV6-1	TRBD2	TRBJ2-3	CASSDGRGFVTDTQYF
TRBV12-3/TRBV12-4	NA	TRBJ1-1	CASSLSPIGTEAFF
TRBV12-3/TRBV12-4	TRBD2	TRBJ2-1	CASSFMGGGYNEQFF
TRBV19	NA	TRBJ1-1	CASSTITTDEAFF
TRBV20-1	TRBD1	TRBJ2-1	CSARPGQTSSYNEQFF